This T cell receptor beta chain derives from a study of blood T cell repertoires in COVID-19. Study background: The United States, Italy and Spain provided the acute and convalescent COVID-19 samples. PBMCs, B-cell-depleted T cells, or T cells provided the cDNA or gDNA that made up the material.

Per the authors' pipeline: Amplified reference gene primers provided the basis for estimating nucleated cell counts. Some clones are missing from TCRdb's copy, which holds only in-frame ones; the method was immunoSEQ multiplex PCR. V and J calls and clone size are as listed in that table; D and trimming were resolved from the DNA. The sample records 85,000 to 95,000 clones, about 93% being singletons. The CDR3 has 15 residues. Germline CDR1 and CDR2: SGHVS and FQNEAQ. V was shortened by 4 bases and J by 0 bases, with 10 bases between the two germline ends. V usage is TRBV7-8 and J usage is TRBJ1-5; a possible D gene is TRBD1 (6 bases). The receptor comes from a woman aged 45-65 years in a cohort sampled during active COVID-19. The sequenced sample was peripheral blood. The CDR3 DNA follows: TGTGCCAGCAGCTGGGACATCAATAGCAATCAGCCCCAGCATTTT. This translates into CASSWDINSNQPQHF.